This note documents a single T cell receptor beta chain sequence. The antigen remains undetermined. The data were obtained in a study of T-cell reconstitution after alpha-beta-depleted transplantation in children. TCRbeta library preparation incorporated unique molecular identifiers. TCRdb re-called the PCR reads through MiXCR, storing one row per CDR3 protein. This table holds hundreds of thousands of distinct CDR3 sequences, 13% found once. V lost 6 bases, J lost 4 bases, and 10 bases lay in between. CDR1 DFQATT and CDR2 SNEGSKA come from the germline V gene (reference sequence). The CDR3 extends over 12 amino acids. Study-level points and caveats: In some patients, recipient T cells and intrathymic progenitors surviving conditioning explained high day-60 diversity. It was newly produced T cells that mostly accounted for T-cell counts and diversity one year after transplant. Several hundred graft clones that had expanded were reportedly the source of alpha-beta T cells about two months after transplant.

This TCR derives from a girl aged 2-15 years with congenital amegakaryocytic thrombocytopenia, due to receive a stem cell transplant. The source material was PBMCs, sampled before TCRalphabeta/CD19-depleted stem cell transplant. J is TRBJ1-5 and V is TRBV20-1, with D hard to call. In nucleotides, the CDR3 is TGCAGTGCCAGGCTACTTAATCAGCCCCAGCATTTT. Encoded protein: CSARLLNQPQHF.